Listed here are 18 T cell receptor beta chains from one sample, sequenced in a study of technical replicates of blood from a handful of donors. The method was immunoSEQ multiplex PCR; TCRdb's version includes in-frame clones alone and lacks a portion of them. The sample has about 83,000 clones; approximately 97% are singletons. Sequenced: T cells isolated from PBMCs. The source is a human donor in good health.

The genes are TRBV5-4 and TRBJ2-3; unclear D gene. The germline V and J ends were trimmed by 5 bases and 4 bases, with 17 bases remaining between them. Germline CDR1 reads SGHNT; CDR2 reads YYREEE (reference sequence). The CDR3 length is 15 residues. The CDR3 DNA follows: TGTGCCAGCAGTCGAGGAGATCTGATGGCAGATACGCAGTATTTT. This gives the protein CASSRGDLMADTQYF.

The J gene is TRBJ2-1, the V gene TRBV29-1; 10 bases map to TRBD1. J lost 2 bases, V lost 1 base, and 2 bases had no gene match. This CDR3 is built from 15 residues. Germline lookup yields CDR1 SQVTM and CDR2 ANQGSEA. The DNA for the CDR3 is TGCAGCGTTGAAGGGGACAGGGGAACCTACAATGAGCAGTTCTTC. Amino acid sequence: CSVEGDRGTYNEQFF.

The gene calls are TRBV29-1 and TRBJ2-3; no clear D gene. CDR3 length: 12 amino acids. V was clipped by 5 bases and J by 0 bases, with 6 bases between them. Looked up from germline, CDR1 is SQVTM and CDR2 is ANQGSEA. The CDR3 DNA is TGCAGCGTTCCGGAGAGCACAGATACGCAGTATTTT. Translated, it gives CSVPESTDTQYF.

This clone has just one count. This chain links TRBV21-1 with TRBJ1-1; the DNA was not compared with TRBD1, the D call given in the table. TRBV21-1 has pseudogene status. The CDR3 runs 13 residues. The CDR3 DNA follows: TGTGCCAGCAGCAGGGGGCTAAGGCATGAAGCTTTCTTT. It codes for CASSRGLRHEAFF.

The J gene is TRBJ1-1, the V gene TRBV5-4; possibly TRBD1 for D (6 bases). CDR3 length equals 13 residues. Per germline, CDR1 SGHNT and CDR2 YYREEE (reference sequence). Trimming removed 7 bases from V and 0 bases from J, with 10 bases in between. This chain's CDR3 is CASGGGLNTEAFF. The DNA of the CDR3 is TGTGCCAGCGGGGGCGGACTGAACACTGAAGCTTTCTTT. Complete variable domain (other parts from reference TRBV5-4 and TRBJ1-1): ETGVTQSPTHLIKTRGQQVTLRCSSQSGHNTVSWYQQALGQGPQFIFQYYREEENGRGNFPPRFSGLQFPNYSSELNVNALELDDSALYLCASGGGLNTEAFFGQGTRLTVV.

V and J are TRBV7-9 and TRBJ1-1, with 7 bases matching TRBD1. The germline V gene has CDR1 SEHNR and CDR2 FQNEAQ (reference sequence). V lost 5 bases, J lost 4 bases, and 7 bases stayed unmatched. The CDR3 length is 14 residues. The CDR3: CASSARGTTTEAFF. The CDR3 DNA follows: TGTGCCAGCAGCGCCAGGGGGACCACCACTGAAGCTTTCTTT.

In DNA form, the CDR3 reads TGTGCCAGCAGCTTAGAGGGACAGGGAGGGATCACTGAAGCTTTCTTT. It encodes CASSLEGQGGITEAFF. The chain uses TRBV7-9 and TRBJ1-1; the match to TRBD1 covers 9 bases. In germline, CDR1 is SEHNR, CDR2 FQNEAQ (reference sequence). The length of the CDR3 is 16 residues. V lost 1 base to trimming and J lost 4 bases; unmatched junction nucleotides: 7. Full variable domain (remainder filled in from reference TRBV7-9 and TRBJ1-1): DTGVSQNPRHKITKRGQNVTFRCDPISEHNRLYWYRQTLGQGPEFLTYFQNEAQLEKSRLLSDRFSAERPKGSFSTLEIQRTEQGDSAMYLCASSLEGQGGITEAFFGQGTRLTVV.

This rearrangement joins TRBV11-3 to TRBJ1-1; maybe TRBD1 (5 bases). Per germline, CDR1 SGHNT and CDR2 YENEEA. CDR3 length: 13 residues. Deletions cut 4 bases from V and 8 bases from J, with 14 bases between. CDR3 nucleotide sequence: TGTGCCAGCAGCTCACCCCTACCAGGGGAAGCTTTCTTT. Its translation: CASSSPLPGEAFF.

The CDR3 DNA sequence: TGTGCCAGCAGTTACCAGGGGGGAAGGGAGACCCAGTACTTC. It translates to CASSYQGGRETQYF. V is TRBV6-6 and J is TRBJ2-5; D may be TRBD1 (7 bases). V was clipped by 2 bases and J by 5 bases, with 12 bases between them. CDR1 is MNHNY, CDR2 SVGAGI, per germline (reference sequence). CDR3 length: 14 residues.

The rearrangement joins TRBV4-2 to TRBJ2-1, with D possibly TRBD2 on 6 matching bases. This CDR3 has 16 residues. Germline V gene sequence: CDR1 LGHNA, CDR2 YNFKEQ. Trimming took off 3 bases at V and 4 bases at J, with 16 bases between the two ends. The CDR3 spells CASSHNAASEYNEQFF. DNA of the CDR3: TGTGCCAGCAGCCATAACGCCGCTAGCGAGTACAATGAGCAGTTCTTC.

The rearrangement joins TRBV25-1 to TRBJ2-3; TRBD2 might be the D (5 bases). Germline lookup yields CDR1 MGHDK and CDR2 SYGVNS. Trimming pared 10 bases from V and 5 bases from J, leaving 13 bases between. The CDR3 is made up of 12 amino acids. The CDR3 region is CATEEVQDTQYF. In DNA, the CDR3 is TGTGCCACCGAGGAGGTTCAAGATACGCAGTATTTT.

This rearrangement joins TRBV7-2 to TRBJ2-7, with 11 nucleotides matching TRBD1. This CDR3 is 16 amino acids long. V lost 2 bases to trimming and J lost 0 bases; unmatched junction nucleotides: 3. Germline values: CDR1 SGHTA, CDR2 FQGNSA. The CDR3 DNA sequence: TGTGCCAGCAGCTTATCCGGGACAGGGGGCTCCTACGAGCAGTACTTC. Encoded protein: CASSLSGTGGSYEQYF.

CDR3 sequence reads: CASSLASPVQHGYTF. CDR3 bases: TGTGCCAGCAGCTTAGCGTCCCCGGTTCAACATGGCTACACCTTC. The chain joins TRBV7-2 to TRBJ1-2, with D uncertain. CDR1 and CDR2 from the germline V gene are SGHTA and FQGNSA. V lost 0 bases and J lost 6, with 14 bases in between. The CDR3 length is 15 residues.

The chain recombines TRBV5-6 with TRBJ1-5; 7 positions agree with TRBD1. After removal of 2 bases from V and 6 bases from J, the junction contained 8 bases not matched to a gene. The germline V gene encodes CDR1 SGHDT and CDR2 YYEEEE. CDR3 size: 15 residues. This CDR3 is CASSLQDRQGQPQHF. CDR3 bases: TGTGCCAGCAGCTTACAGGACAGACAGGGTCAGCCCCAGCATTTT.

The rearrangement links TRBV2 to TRBJ2-6; the match to TRBD1 covers 10 bases. The V gene's germline CDR1 is SNHLY and CDR2 FYNNEI. V shed 6 bases and J 0 bases; nucleotides not matched to a gene: 5. The CDR3 contains 17 residues. CDR3 sequence: CASSRDRGASGANVLTF. CDR3 DNA sequence: TGTGCCAGCAGCCGGGACAGGGGTGCCTCTGGGGCCAACGTCCTGACTTTC.

The V and J genes are TRBV20-1 and TRBJ2-1; weak D call: TRBD2 (5 bases). The germline V gene has CDR1 DFQATT and CDR2 SNEGSKA (reference sequence). V lost 3 bases, J lost 6 bases, and 6 bases lay in between. The CDR3 runs 11 residues. This CDR3 reads CSASGVNEQFF. The CDR3 DNA reads TGCAGTGCTAGCGGGGTCAATGAGCAGTTCTTC.

This rearrangement joins TRBV15 to TRBJ2-7; D not certain. V gave up 1 base and J gave up 4 bases, with 8 bases separating them. This CDR3 spans 13 amino acids. Germline V CDR1 and CDR2: LNHNV, YYDKDF (reference sequence). The CDR3 is CATSRALDYEQYF. The CDR3 region has the DNA TGTGCCACCAGCAGAGCCCTAGATTACGAGCAGTACTTC.

This rearrangement joins TRBV30 to TRBJ1-5; D remains unclear. V was cut by 2 bases and J by 2 bases, with 4 bases left in between. Germline V gene lookup returns CDR1 GTSNPN and CDR2 SVGIG (reference sequence). This CDR3 comprises 12 residues. Written as DNA, the CDR3 is TGTGCCTGGAGTCAGGGCAATCAGCCCCAGCATTTT. This codes for CAWSQGNQPQHF.